One sample yielded the 25 T cell receptor beta chains listed below, sequenced in a study of long-term antiretroviral therapy in people with HIV. At the survey level, the v3.0 immunoSEQ assay was run. Profiling relied on immunoSEQ multiplex PCR, and the TCRdb table lists in-frame clones only, not all of them. Altogether about 14,000 clones are present, around four fifths being singletons, with the ten largest covering roughly 15%. The sample was unsorted PBMCs, taken 1.8 years before starting antiretroviral therapy. Receptor source: a woman in her thirties or forties with HIV.

The chain joins TRBV18 to TRBJ1-1; 7 nucleotides match TRBD1. There are 16 residues in the CDR3. Losses at the gene ends were 5 bases for V and 0 bases for J; bases not matched to a gene: 9. Germline loops: CDR1 KGHSH, CDR2 LQKENI. In nucleotides, the CDR3 is TGTGCCAGCTCATCAACCTTCAGGGGGTTGAACACTGAAGCTTTCTTT. Its protein product is CASSSTFRGLNTEAFF.

The chain links TRBV29-1 to TRBJ2-3; a possible D gene is TRBD2 (7 bases). Germline CDR1 reads SQVTM; CDR2 reads ANQGSEA. Deletions cut 6 bases from V and 5 bases from J, with 15 bases between. There are 13 residues in the CDR3. This CDR3 is CSVGGLWGDTQYF. CDR3 bases: TGCAGCGTCGGGGGGCTATGGGGAGATACGCAGTATTTT.

This rearrangement joins TRBV5-1 to TRBJ2-2; no clear D gene. With 1 base removed from V and 3 bases from J, the gap between germline ends came to 7 bases. This CDR3 region has 14 residues. Germline V gene data show CDR1 as SGHRS and CDR2 as YFSETQ. The CDR3 DNA is TGCGCCAGCAGCTTGCCGCAGGACACCGGGGAGCTGTTTTTT. Translation gives CASSLPQDTGELFF.

In its sample, this clone ranks as large. J is TRBJ2-2 and V is TRBV27; 11 bases are shared with TRBD2. This CDR3 is 15 amino acids long. The V segment lost 9 bases and the J segment 6 bases; nucleotides outside the gene matches: 9. The germline V gene has CDR1 MNHEY and CDR2 SMNVEV (reference sequence). The CDR3: CASTSSGRAPGELFF. CDR3 nucleotide sequence: TGTGCCAGTACAAGTAGCGGGAGGGCCCCCGGGGAGCTGTTTTTT.

The chain employs TRBV27 and TRBJ2-7; tentative D call: TRBD1 (5 bases). The CDR3 spans 13 residues. The germline V gene encodes CDR1 MNHEY and CDR2 SMNVEV (reference sequence). V dropped 10 bases and J dropped 1 base, with 14 bases sitting between them. Here the CDR3 reads CATKGQGSYEQYF. In DNA form, the CDR3 reads TGTGCCACCAAGGGGCAAGGGTCCTACGAGCAGTACTTC.

V and J are TRBV18 and TRBJ2-2; D gene ambiguous. V lost 3 bases to trimming and J lost 3 bases, with 5 bases between them. CDR3 length: 13 amino acids. Germline V lookup: CDR1 KGHSH, CDR2 LQKENI. The CDR3 nucleotides read TGTGCCAGCTCACCCCGAGACACCGGGGAGCTGTTTTTT. Its protein product is CASSPRDTGELFF.

The sample holds a few counts of this clone. The chain joins TRBV4-1 to TRBJ2-7; TRBD2 agrees at 7 bases. This CDR3 is 14 amino acids long. The V and J ends lost 4 bases and 3 bases, in that order; junction bases with no gene match: 6. Germline V gene data show CDR1 as MGHRA and CDR2 as YSYEKL. CDR3 bases: TGCGCCAGCAGCCGTGGAGCGGGACTCTACGAGCAGTACTTC. It is translated as CASSRGAGLYEQYF.

The chain links TRBV7-9 to TRBJ1-5; no reliable D call. V dropped 5 bases and J dropped 1 base, with 3 bases sitting between them. The CDR3 is made up of 12 amino acids. Per the germline V gene, CDR1 is SEHNR and CDR2 is FQNEAQ (reference sequence). CDR3 protein: CASSLSNQPQHF. CDR3 nucleotide sequence: TGTGCCAGCAGCCTGAGCAATCAGCCCCAGCATTTT.

The chain uses TRBV7-2 and TRBJ2-7; TRBD2 matches at 11 bases. This CDR3 contains 15 residues. Unmatched junction bases numbered 2, after V lost 3 bases and J lost 1 base. Looked up from germline, CDR1 is SGHTA and CDR2 is FQGNSA. The CDR3 DNA sequence: TGTGCCAGCAGCTTTGGGACTAGCGGATCCTACGAGCAGTACTTC. Its protein product is CASSFGTSGSYEQYF.

A few counts support this clone. The rearrangement uses TRBV5-1 and TRBJ2-7; 10 bases are a match to TRBD1. Germline CDR1 is SGHRS and CDR2 is YFSETQ. The J segment lost 2 bases and the V segment lost 3 bases, leaving 5 bases of the junction unmatched. The CDR3 length is 15 residues. The CDR3, as DNA: TGCGCCAGCAGCTGGAGGGGACAGGGGACCTACGAGCAGTACTTC. As protein: CASSWRGQGTYEQYF.

The chain is built from TRBV7-6 and TRBJ1-4; 10 nucleotides line up with TRBD1. From germline, CDR1 is SGHVS and CDR2 FNYEAQ. CDR3 length: 14 residues. With 4 bases clipped from V and 8 bases from J, the junction kept 4 bases outside the gene matches. CDR3 loop: CASSSGTGDEKLFF. The CDR3 DNA reads as TGTGCCAGCAGCTCCGGGACAGGGGACGAAAAACTGTTTTTT.

This chain uses TRBV28 with TRBJ2-7, with D maybe TRBD2 (5 bases). V lost 10 bases to trimming and J lost 6 bases, with 16 bases between them. This CDR3 is built from 12 residues. Germline CDR1 reads MDHEN; CDR2 reads SYDVKM. The CDR3 protein is CATCRQAGEQYF. The DNA of the CDR3 is TGTGCCACATGCCGTCAGGCGGGCGAGCAGTACTTC.

Here the CDR3 reads CASSLEGLVQLSGNTIYF. The CDR3 DNA follows: TGTGCCAGCAGCTTGGAAGGTCTGGTACAGCTCTCTGGAAACACCATATATTTT. The genes are TRBV5-5 and TRBJ1-3; no definite D call. The CDR3 covers 18 residues. From germline, CDR1 is SGHKS and CDR2 YYEKEE (reference sequence). Trimming took off 0 bases at V and 0 bases at J, with 16 bases between the two ends.

The chain is built from TRBV4-2 and TRBJ2-7; D gene ambiguous. This CDR3 has 15 residues. CDR1 and CDR2 (germline): LGHNA, YNFKEQ. V was shortened by 2 bases and J by 2 bases, with 13 bases between the two germline ends. Here the CDR3 DNA reads TGTGCCAGCAGCCAATCCGTAAGCCAAGCCTACGAGCAGTACTTC. Translating gives CASSQSVSQAYEQYF.

The genes are TRBV11-2 and TRBJ2-3, with 7 bases lining up with TRBD2. With V trimmed by 0 bases and J by 4 bases, 4 bases remained unmatched. CDR1 SGHAT and CDR2 FQNNGV come from the germline V gene. The CDR3 has 15 amino acids. CDR3: CASSLDGRGSDTQYF. The CDR3 bases are TGTGCCAGCAGCTTAGATGGGAGGGGCTCAGATACGCAGTATTTT.

This clone was picked up a small number of times. The chain links TRBV7-2 to TRBJ2-7; D is ambiguous. CDR3 length equals 12 residues. V was trimmed by 5 bases and J by 0 bases, leaving 5 bases between them. Germline V lookup: CDR1 SGHTA, CDR2 FQGNSA. The DNA for the CDR3 is TGTGCCAGCAGCCCGAGCTCCTACGAGCAGTACTTC. Its protein product is CASSPSSYEQYF.

The chain has TRBV5-1 and TRBJ2-3; 12 bases match TRBD2. Trimming took 2 bases from V and 0 from J; bases not matched to a gene: 1. The CDR3 is 16 residues long. Per the germline V gene, CDR1 is SGHRS and CDR2 is YFSETQ. CDR3 bases: TGCGCCAGCAGCTTAGGGACTAGCGGGAGCACAGATACGCAGTATTTT. The encoded protein is CASSLGTSGSTDTQYF.

The CDR3 DNA is TGTGCCAGTAGTATAACAGGTCAAGAGACCCAGTACTTC. This translates into CASSITGQETQYF. The V gene is TRBV19, the J gene TRBJ2-5; tentative D call: TRBD1 (5 bases). Trimming took off 2 bases at V and 2 bases at J, with 6 bases between the two ends. The CDR3 is 13 amino acids. Germline V gene sequence: CDR1 LNHDA, CDR2 SQIVND (reference sequence).

This clone was observed a handful of times. This chain links TRBV2 with TRBJ2-7; D is possibly TRBD1 (6 bases). Germline V gene sequence: CDR1 SNHLY, CDR2 FYNNEI. V was trimmed by 3 bases and J by 4 bases, leaving 16 bases between them. This CDR3 comprises 15 residues. CDR3 loop: CASSDLTGQIYEQYF. CDR3 in DNA: TGTGCCAGCAGTGACCTAACGGGACAAATTTACGAGCAGTACTTC.

The rearrangement uses TRBV6-1 and TRBJ1-4; no firm D call. Per the germline V gene, CDR1 is MNHNS and CDR2 is SASEGT. The V end was cut by 4 bases, the J end by 0 bases, with 15 bases between. The CDR3 extends over 17 amino acids. The CDR3 DNA reads as TGTGCCAGCAGTGGATCGTCACAGCCTGCAACTAATGAAAAACTGTTTTTT. This codes for CASSGSSQPATNEKLFF.

Only a few counts were recorded for this clone. CDR3 sequence (DNA): TGTGCCAGCAACGGGCAGGGCAATCAGCCCCAGCATTTT. This gives the protein CASNGQGNQPQHF. The gene calls are TRBV28 and TRBJ1-5; D is uncertain. Per germline, CDR1 MDHEN and CDR2 SYDVKM. Trimming took 7 bases from V and 2 from J, leaving 9 bases between them. The CDR3 runs 13 residues.

This clone was seen once. This chain links TRBV5-1 with TRBJ2-7; weak D call: TRBD2 (6 bases). The length of the CDR3 is 14 residues. Germline CDR1 and CDR2: SGHRS and YFSETQ. V dropped 6 bases and J dropped 0 bases, with 13 bases sitting between them. CDR3 DNA: TGCGCCAGCAAGAAAGACGGGAGCTCCTACGAGCAGTACTTC. It encodes CASKKDGSSYEQYF.

The chain combines TRBV6-6 with TRBJ2-1; 9 bases match TRBD2. Germline V gene data show CDR1 as MNHNY and CDR2 as SVGAGI (reference sequence). This CDR3 is built from 16 residues. V was clipped by 5 bases and J by 0 bases; unmatched bases: 5. The CDR3 sequence: CASSTISGSSYNEQFF. Here the CDR3 DNA reads TGTGCCAGCAGTACAATTAGCGGGAGCTCCTACAATGAGCAGTTCTTC.

This clone showed up just once. The chain employs TRBV4-3 and TRBJ2-7; TRBD2 agrees at 9 bases. CDR3 length equals 15 residues. Germline CDR1 is LGHNA and CDR2 is YSLEER. The V and J ends lost 5 bases and 2 bases, in that order; junction bases with no gene match: 7. Here the CDR3 reads CASSSASSGAYEQYF. CDR3 sequence (DNA): TGCGCCAGCAGCTCGGCGTCTAGCGGGGCCTACGAGCAGTACTTC.

This clone was observed a few times. The rearrangement links TRBV19 to TRBJ1-1, with 7 bases that match TRBD1. V shed 3 bases, J shed 2 bases, and the junction held 3 bases outside the gene matches. Per the germline V gene, CDR1 is LNHDA and CDR2 is SQIVND (reference sequence). The CDR3 extends over 14 amino acids. CDR3 residues: CASSMGQLNTEAFF. The CDR3 DNA reads TGTGCCAGTAGTATGGGACAGTTAAACACTGAAGCTTTCTTT.